These 18 T cell receptor beta chains originate from one sample sequenced in a study of cytomegalovirus exposure and HLA in healthy donors. The primer mix had 60 Vbeta and 13 Jbeta primers. Sequenced by immunoSEQ multiplex PCR; TCRdb stores in-frame clones only, minus some. The table has about 190,000 clones, 79% seen once. Sequencing was done on a sample of PBMCs. These receptors all stem from a woman aged 18-29 years in good health and CMV-seronegative.

The chain employs TRBV27 and TRBJ2-5; 11 bases map to TRBD2. The CDR3 is made up of 16 amino acids. Germline CDR1 is MNHEY and CDR2 is SMNVEV (reference sequence). V lost 4 bases, J lost 5 bases, and 9 bases stayed unmatched. This chain's CDR3 is CASSYGLAGGPETQYF. The DNA of the CDR3 is TGTGCCAGCAGTTATGGATTAGCGGGGGGGCCGGAGACCCAGTACTTC.

The chain recombines TRBV28 with TRBJ2-7, with D tentatively TRBD2 (7 bases). Trimming took 6 bases from V and 4 from J, leaving 22 bases between them. From germline, CDR1 is MDHEN and CDR2 SYDVKM. This CDR3 contains 16 residues. CDR3: CASRALIRGARYEQYF. The CDR3 region has the DNA TGTGCCAGCAGGGCTTTAATACGGGGGGCTAGGTACGAGCAGTACTTC.

The gene calls are TRBV5-1 and TRBJ1-5; 7 bases are a match to TRBD1. The CDR3 consists of 14 residues. The germline V gene has CDR1 SGHRS and CDR2 YFSETQ. Trimming removed 3 bases from V and 2 bases from J; junction bases left unmatched: 2. The CDR3 sequence is CASSSGQGNQPQHF. CDR3 sequence (DNA): TGCGCCAGCAGCTCCGGACAGGGCAATCAGCCCCAGCATTTT. Supplemented by reference TRBV5-1 and TRBJ1-5, the full variable domain reads KAGVTQTPRYLIKTRGQQVTLSCSPISGHRSVSWYQQTPGQGLQFLFEYFSETQRNKGNFPGRFSGRQFSNSRSEMNVSTLELGDSALYLCASSSGQGNQPQHFGDGTRLSIL.

The chain combines TRBV4-3 with TRBJ1-4, with 8 bases that match TRBD1. V was pared by 5 bases and J by 5 bases, with 7 bases of the junction left unmatched. The CDR3 sequence is 15 residues long. Per germline, CDR1 LGHNA and CDR2 YSLEER. In DNA, the CDR3 is TGCGCCAGCAGCACCCTGACAGGGGCCAATGAAAAACTGTTTTTT. Amino acid sequence: CASSTLTGANEKLFF.

This sequence joins TRBV19 and TRBJ1-1; D is possibly TRBD1 (5 bases). V gave up 4 bases and J gave up 11 bases, with 20 bases separating them. Germline V gives CDR1 LNHDA, CDR2 SQIVND (reference sequence). This CDR3 contains 14 residues. CDR3 residues: CASSTAPPGLVAFF. The CDR3 nucleotides read TGTGCCAGTAGTACCGCCCCTCCAGGGTTAGTGGCTTTCTTT. The full variable domain, in which reference TRBV19 and TRBJ1-1 provide the parts outside the CDR3, is DGGITQSPKYLFRKEGQNVTLSCEQNLNHDAMYWYRQDPGQGLRLIYYSQIVNDFQKGDIAEGYSVSREKKESFPLTVTSAQKNPTAFYLCASSTAPPGLVAFFGQGTRLTVV.

The gene calls are TRBV28 and TRBJ1-5; D possibly corresponds to TRBD1 (6 bases). This CDR3 is built from 13 residues. Germline V CDR1 and CDR2: MDHEN, SYDVKM. The ends were cut back, 6 bases at V and 7 bases at J, with 13 bases in the middle. CDR3 nucleotides: TGTGCCAGCAGACCGACAGGATACCAGCCCCAGCATTTT. This translates into CASRPTGYQPQHF.

In this sample, this clone turned up a few times. The chain couples TRBV6-1 to TRBJ2-7, with D maybe TRBD2 (6 bases). From germline, CDR1 is MNHNS and CDR2 SASEGT. V lost 0 bases and J 1 base, leaving 7 bases between the germline ends. The CDR3 runs to 14 residues. The CDR3 coding sequence is TGTGCCAGCAGTGAAGCGACTAGATCCTACGAGCAGTACTTC. It yields the protein CASSEATRSYEQYF.

DNA for the CDR3: TGTGCCAGCAGCTCTGGACAGTATAGCAATCAGCCCCAGCATTTT. Translation gives CASSSGQYSNQPQHF. V usage is TRBV7-8 and J usage is TRBJ1-5, with TRBD1 as a possible D gene (6 bases). The CDR3 has 15 residues. From germline, CDR1 is SGHVS and CDR2 FQNEAQ. Trimming stripped 4 bases from V and 0 bases from J, with 10 bases between.

The chain has TRBV30 and TRBJ1-1, with D perhaps TRBD1 (5 bases). Germline V gives CDR1 GTSNPN, CDR2 SVGIG (reference sequence). There are 13 residues in the CDR3. With 0 bases removed from V and 8 bases from J, the gap between germline ends came to 13 bases. CDR3 sequence (DNA): TGTGCCTGGAGTGTACTCCAGGGTTGGGAAGCTTTCTTT. This encodes CAWSVLQGWEAFF.

J is TRBJ2-1 and V is TRBV30, with 13 bases identical to TRBD2. The CDR3 totals 15 residues. V was clipped by 5 bases and J by 7 bases; unmatched bases: 8. Germline CDR1 is GTSNPN and CDR2 is SVGIG (reference sequence). The CDR3: CAWAGTSGIANEQFF. The CDR3 region has the DNA TGTGCCTGGGCTGGGACTAGCGGGATAGCAAATGAGCAGTTCTTC.

The chain links TRBV11-2 to TRBJ2-7; 7 bases line up with TRBD1. The CDR3 is made up of 13 amino acids. Germline V gene sequence: CDR1 SGHAT, CDR2 FQNNGV. V shed 7 bases, J shed 1 base, and the junction held 4 bases outside the gene matches. CDR3 nucleotides: TGTGCCAGCACCCCGACAGGGTCCTACGAGCAGTACTTC. It yields the protein CASTPTGSYEQYF.

The chain has TRBV4-1 and TRBJ2-5, with TRBD1 identical over 8 bases. The tail of the sequence fits TRBJ2-7 better, so the J call may be wrong. Germline V CDR1 and CDR2: MGHRA, YSYEKL. The CDR3 sequence is 16 residues long. CDR3 protein: CASSQPGTGNSYEQYF. For the CDR3, the DNA is TGCGCCAGCAGCCAACCCGGGACAGGTAACTCCTACGAGCAGTACTTC.

This clone has just one count. The chain couples TRBV5-1 to TRBJ1-1; 9 bases align to TRBD1. The CDR3 consists of 16 residues. The germline V gene has CDR1 SGHRS and CDR2 YFSETQ. V was pared by 0 bases and J by 6 bases, with 9 bases of the junction left unmatched. As DNA, the CDR3 is TGCGCCAGCAGCTTGGGACAACCCGGGACAGGGTCTGAAGCTTTCTTT. It is translated as CASSLGQPGTGSEAFF.

The chain links TRBV20-1 to TRBJ1-2, with D uncertain. Trimming pared 0 bases from V and 13 bases from J, leaving 12 bases between. Looked up from germline, CDR1 is DFQATT and CDR2 is SNEGSKA (reference sequence). This CDR3 spans 11 amino acids. The CDR3 spells CSARESRSGTF. The CDR3 DNA sequence: TGCAGTGCTAGAGAGTCTAGATCGGGCACCTTC.

The chain joins TRBV7-3 to TRBJ2-1, with D unclear. Germline V gives CDR1 SGHTA, CDR2 FQGTGA. Trimming removed 3 bases at V and 0 bases at J, with 9 bases between. CDR3 length: 15 amino acids. CDR3 protein: CASSLAVGSYNEQFF. The DNA of the CDR3 is TGTGCCAGCAGCTTGGCGGTAGGCTCCTACAATGAGCAGTTCTTC.

This clone was seen a single time. The V and J genes are TRBV28 and TRBJ1-2; possibly TRBD1 for D (6 bases). The CDR3 loop spans 14 amino acids. CDR1 MDHEN and CDR2 SYDVKM come from the germline V gene. V dropped 4 bases and J dropped 4 bases, with 13 bases sitting between them. The CDR3 loop is CASSYQGPGYGYTF. Written as DNA, the CDR3 is TGTGCCAGCAGTTACCAGGGGCCCGGCTATGGCTACACCTTC.

This clone was counted only a few times. The chain couples TRBV15 to TRBJ1-3, with D maybe TRBD1 (5 bases). The CDR3 consists of 16 residues. Germline-derived CDR1 and CDR2 are LNHNV and YYDKDF (reference sequence). V dropped 0 bases and J dropped 1 base, with 10 bases sitting between them. The CDR3 protein is CATSRDREVSGNTIYF. Written as DNA, the CDR3 is TGTGCCACCAGCAGAGACAGGGAAGTTTCTGGAAACACCATATATTTT.

The CDR3 protein is CASSDFRQGARDGYTF. The CDR3 region has the DNA TGTGCCAGCAGTGATTTCCGACAGGGGGCGAGAGATGGCTACACCTTC. The chain has TRBV25-1 and TRBJ1-2; 10 bases match TRBD1. J was trimmed by 6 bases and V by 3 bases; bases with no gene match: 10. CDR1 is MGHDK and CDR2 is SYGVNS in the germline V gene. The CDR3 sequence is 16 residues long.